This TCR beta chain was captured in a study of PD-1 blockade in classical Hodgkin lymphoma. The CDR3 length is 17 residues. Trimming shortened V by 5 bases and J by 0 bases, and 15 bases separated the two germline ends. The germline CDR1 and CDR2 sequences are SGHRS and YFSETQ. TCRdb keeps only in-frame clones here, not all; method: immunoSEQ multiplex PCR. The table has about 22,000 clones, 72% seen once. The time point was: cycle 4 day 1 (C4D1), after less than 7 weeks of nivolumab. Each patient relapsed following autologous stem cell transplantation, and prior brentuximab vedotin exposure differed. CD4+ T cells were purified from thawed PBMCs by magnetic negative selection.

The starting material was CD4+ T cells from blood, obtained before the fourth cycle of nivolumab. The V call is TRBV5-1, the J call TRBJ2-6; D call uncertain. The sequence came from a human donor with classical Hodgkin lymphoma. The CDR3 spells CASRPGQLTSGANVLTF. In DNA, the CDR3 is TGCGCCAGCAGGCCGGGCCAGTTGACCTCTGGGGCCAACGTCCTGACTTTC.